The present T cell receptor beta chain was sequenced within a study of blood T cell repertoires in COVID-19. Overall study context: There were acute and convalescent COVID-19 samples, and they came from the United States, Italy and Spain.

Adults between roughly 18 and 95 years of age took part from 20 to 25 US areas. Categorization into cohorts depended on clinical history that participants reported. As handled by the study authors: Reference gene primers were amplified, and this amplification served to estimate nucleated cell counts. Some clones are missing from TCRdb's copy, which holds only in-frame ones; the method was immunoSEQ multiplex PCR. The D gene and trimming were derived from the DNA, and the V and J assignments and clone size from that table. The data show 300,000 to 450,000 clones, roughly 90% seen once. This clone was recorded many times. Trimming removed 2 bases from V and 2 bases from J; junction bases left unmatched: 4. This CDR3 has 17 amino acids. The germline V gene encodes CDR1 SGHRS and CDR2 YFSETQ.

The receptor was isolated from a woman in her twenties or thirties who had been exposed to COVID-19. Specimen: PBMCs or T cells enriched from blood (not recorded which). The rearrangement links TRBV5-1 to TRBJ2-3, with 14 bases lining up with TRBD2. CDR3 sequence reads: CASSFGLAGGLTDTQYF. Here the CDR3 DNA reads TGCGCCAGCAGCTTCGGACTAGCGGGAGGACTCACAGATACGCAGTATTTT.